The entry that follows covers one T cell receptor (beta chain) sequence. Its antigen is still unknown. No base-level quality is on record; no much larger clone is a single base apart. The library was generated by the immunoSEQ multiplex PCR assay. TCRdb took over this immuneACCESS table, retaining in-frame rearrangements with V and J assigned. Such tables are incomplete; in checked studies, under half of the missing clones stem from an unresolved V gene, and the remainder is unexplained. The sample profile shows 90,000 or so clones; approximately 95% of them were found once. The ten largest clones capture more than 1.5% of the sample. The data belong to a study of T cell changes during pregnancy in multiple sclerosis (dated by TCRdb to between 2018 and 2021). Notes on the research overall: The study examined how the T cell repertoire changed over the course of pregnancy in women with multiple sclerosis.

Germline trimming amounts to 5 bases on V and 6 bases on J, with 3 as the count of junction bases outside the gene matches. The CDR3 measures 14 amino acids from cysteine to phenylalanine. Only the CDR3 DNA is retained, 42 bases long and in frame from the first base. The germline V gene supplies CDR1 SGHRS and CDR2 YFSETQ. This TCR was recovered from a female donor in good health, enrolled as a control in a pregnancy study. The rearranged segments are TRBV5-1 and TRBJ2-2; 11 bases in between match TRBD2. This sample comprised peripheral blood, obtained after pregnancy. CDR3 reads: CASSSGLAAGELFF. In nucleotides, the sequence is TGCGCCAGCAGTTCGGGACTAGCGGCCGGGGAGCTGTTTTTT.